This TCR beta chain was found in a study of blood T cell repertoires in COVID-19. The overall study: Samples came from the United States, Italy and Spain, spanning acute and convalescent COVID-19. The cDNA or gDNA used as material had been derived from T cells, B-cell-depleted T cells, or PBMCs.

Ages ranged from roughly 18 to 95 years, with residence in about 24 US areas. In the original analysis: Estimation of nucleated cell counts relied on the amplification of reference gene primers. The protocol was immunoSEQ multiplex PCR, while the TCRdb copy is restricted to in-frame clones and leaves out a portion. The DNA gave D and trimming, while V, J and clone size come from that table. The sample consists of hundreds of thousands of clones, about 91% of them appearing once. From germline, CDR1 is MNHEY and CDR2 SMNVEV (reference sequence). Trimming took 6 bases from V and 7 from J, leaving 12 bases between them. The CDR3 totals 13 residues.

The sequencing input was PBMCs or T cells enriched from blood (not recorded which). The rearrangement links TRBV27 to TRBJ1-4, with D possibly TRBD1 on 5 matching bases. The sequence was obtained from a woman aged 25 to 39 with acute COVID-19. Here the CDR3 reads CASRGLGFEKLFF. In DNA, the CDR3 is TGTGCCAGCAGGGGGCTAGGATTTGAAAAACTGTTTTTT. Filled out from reference TRBV27 and TRBJ1-4, the complete variable domain reads EAQVTQNPRYLITVTGKKLTVTCSQNMNHEYMSWYRQDPGLGLRQIYYSMNVEVTDKGDVPEGYKVSRKEKRNFPLILESPSPNQTSLYFCASRGLGFEKLFFGSGTQLSVL.